This record concerns one TCR beta chain sequence. In this sample, this clonotype turned up a few times. The clone's antigen remains unknown. No much larger clonotype is one base removed from it; base qualities were not supplied. Sequencing relied on an Illumina NovaSeq 6000. cDNA libraries for TCRalpha and TCRbeta were prepared by 5'RACE using constant-segment primers, with sample barcodes and unique molecular identifiers added. Trizol reagent was used to extract RNA from every sample. Amplification of the libraries took two PCR steps, and the second step added a second sample barcode plus Illumina TruSeq adapters. Sequencing of the libraries was done on an Illumina NovaSeq, producing 2 x 150 bp paired-end reads. Per the original workflow: Reads were demultiplexed and collapsed into UMI-guided consensus sequences with migec v1.2.7. Using mixcr v2.1.11, UMI consensuses were aligned to TRA and TRB V and J templates and then assembled into clonotypes. Clonotypes were classified as expanded or contracted when called significant by both edgeR and NoisET, with noise models trained on biological replicates. For edgeR calls, the thresholds were a false discovery rate-adjusted p below 0.01 and a log2 fold-change of 1. PCA with hierarchical clustering of max-normalized trajectories of the 1000 most abundant clonotypes was used as exploratory dynamics analysis. Separately sequenced CD4+ and CD8+ repertoires were used to assign the CD4 or CD8 phenotype of responding clones. The public reads were run again by TCRdb, first through fastp at Q25 and then through MiXCR, and only productive beta chains were kept. For every CDR3 protein sequence, its rows merge into one entry that carries the most common genes and DNA. The V and J calls and clone size are TCRdb's, not the authors'. The sample includes around 300,000 distinct CDR3 sequences, with about an eighth observed a single time. About a fifth of the sample is held by the ten biggest clonotypes.

Ficoll-Paque density gradient centrifugation was used to isolate PBMCs. This specimen comes from a study of T-cell memory formation after mild COVID-19 (dated by TCRdb to the early 2020s). As for the study more broadly: TCR sequence clusters from the two donors were found to be largely donor specific. T-cell clones expanding and contracting after mild COVID-19 in two donors were tracked by longitudinal TCRalpha and TCRbeta repertoire sequencing. The cohort was made up of two young adult volunteers, one female and one male, who were previously healthy. Study-wide conclusions, independent of this receptor: Contracting CD4+ clones were located mainly in the CM and EM memory subsets, whereas CD8+ clones were found to be enriched in EMRA. The study included only a couple of mild cases, and larger cohorts that include severe cases with pre-infection samples were judged to be necessary. Whether the second-wave clones peaking on day 37 were SARS-CoV-2 specific was not confirmed. Some responding clones were found in pre-infection memory, which suggests that pre-existing cross-reactive memory T cells took part in the SARS-CoV-2 response. Clones that contracted from day 15 to 85 showed balanced CD4/CD8 phenotypes, whereas a second wave of clones that expanded from day 15 to 37 leaned towards CD4+.

The CDR3 spans 13 residues, from the cysteine through the phenylalanine. Only the CDR3 DNA stays, 39 bases, in frame from base 1. V is reduced by 2 bases and J by 7 bases, leaving a spacing of 8 bases between them. CDR1 and CDR2 were assigned from the germline V gene as SGHTA and FQGNSA. The source material was PBMCs or a T cell subset sorted from them (not recorded which). The chain couples TRBV7-2 to TRBJ2-2; the D segment might be TRBD1 or TRBD2, since each matches 5 bases. The origin of this receptor is a man between 18 and 29 years old who had mild COVID-19 (a few samples of this study predate the infection). The sample titles of this study are shuffled in the database, so cell type and time point are left out; the donor was told from shared clones. CDR3 reads: CASSLRDGGELFF. Read as DNA, the sequence is TGTGCCAGCAGCTTACGGGACGGCGGGGAGCTGTTTTTT.